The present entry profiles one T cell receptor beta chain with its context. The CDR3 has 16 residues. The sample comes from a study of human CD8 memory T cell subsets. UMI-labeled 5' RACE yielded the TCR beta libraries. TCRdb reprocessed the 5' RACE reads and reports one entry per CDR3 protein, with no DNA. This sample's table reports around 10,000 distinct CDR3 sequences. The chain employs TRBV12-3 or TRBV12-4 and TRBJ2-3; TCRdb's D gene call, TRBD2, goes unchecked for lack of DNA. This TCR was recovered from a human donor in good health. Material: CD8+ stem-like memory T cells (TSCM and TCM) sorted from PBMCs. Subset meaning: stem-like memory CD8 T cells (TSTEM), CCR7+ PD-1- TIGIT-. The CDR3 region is CASSPGTSGSTDTQYF.